This is a list of T cell receptor beta chains from one sample in a study of blood T cell repertoires in COVID-19. Produced via immunoSEQ multiplex PCR; TCRdb's table is partial and in-frame only. The sample has approximately 150,000 clones, approximately 83% seen once. The sequenced material came from PBMCs or T cells enriched from blood (not recorded which). The source is a man in his 70s who had been exposed to COVID-19. CDR3s include the opening cysteine and the closing phenylalanine or tryptophan. A D gene is named only where the DNA matches it firmly. A clone size is listed for some rows: how often the clone was seen (once, few, many), or a class if it is expanded.

J	D	size	V	CDR3	DNA
TRBJ1-2	-	-	TRBV27	CASRLLGQSNGYTF	TGTGCCAGCAGGCTACTGGGACAATCTAACGGCTACACCTTC
TRBJ1-2	-	-	TRBV3-1/TRBV3-2	CASSQVPGALGYTF	TGTGCCAGCAGCCAAGTCCCAGGGGCGCTTGGCTACACCTTC
TRBJ1-1	-	-	TRBV6-2/TRBV6-3	CASSYSIAAHEAFF	TGTGCCAGCAGTTACTCGATCGCGGCCCATGAAGCTTTCTTT
TRBJ2-1	TRBD2	few	TRBV19	CASSIASGLSFSYNEQFF	TGTGCCAGTAGTATAGCTAGCGGGCTCTCCTTCTCCTACAATGAGCAGTTCTTC
TRBJ1-4	TRBD1	-	TRBV7-2	CASSRDSSNEKLFF	TGTGCCAGCAGCCGGGACAGCAGTAATGAAAAACTGTTTTTT
TRBJ1-6	-	-	TRBV6-5	CASGLGQTNSPLHF	TGTGCCAGCGGACTCGGGCAGACCAATTCACCCCTCCACTTT
TRBJ2-1	TRBD2	-	TRBV7-2	CASSPNGGLAGVGNEQFF	TGTGCCAGCAGCCCTAACGGGGGACTAGCGGGAGTCGGGAATGAGCAGTTCTTC
TRBJ2-7	-	few	TRBV20-1	CSASSRGTSTYEQYF	TGCAGTGCTAGTTCTAGAGGGACAAGCACCTACGAGCAGTACTTC
TRBJ2-7	TRBD1	many	TRBV9	CASSAGQGAIYEQYF	TGTGCCAGCAGCGCGGGACAGGGGGCGATCTACGAGCAGTACTTC
TRBJ2-5	TRBD2	few	TRBV5-1	CASSLASGVSGETQYF	TGCGCCAGCAGCTTGGCCAGCGGGGTATCGGGAGAGACCCAGTACTTC
TRBJ1-4	TRBD1	-	TRBV7-9	CASSPRTGNLLKLFF	TGTGCCAGCAGCCCGCGGACAGGGAATCTGTTAAAACTGTTTTTT
TRBJ2-3	TRBD2	-	TRBV5-1	CASSSGTSGGKVDTQYF	TGCGCCAGCAGCTCCGGGACTAGCGGGGGGAAGGTAGATACGCAGTATTTT
TRBJ2-2	TRBD2	-	TRBV19	CASSSGGWTGELFF	TGTGCCAGTTCTAGCGGAGGGTGGACCGGGGAGCTGTTTTTT
TRBJ2-3	TRBD2	-	TRBV19	CASSISPLAGGPSATQYF	TGTGCCAGTAGTATTTCCCCCTTAGCGGGAGGGCCCTCCGCAACGCAGTATTTT
TRBJ2-7	TRBD2	-	TRBV9	CASSPSSGGPYEQYF	TGTGCCAGCAGCCCCTCTAGCGGAGGGCCCTACGAGCAGTACTTC
TRBJ1-2	TRBD1	-	TRBV28	CASSLLQGHGYTF	TGTGCCAGCAGTTTATTACAGGGGCATGGCTACACCTTC
TRBJ2-7	-	-	TRBV3-1/TRBV3-2	CASSQEGGRVYEQYF	TGTGCCAGCAGCCAAGAGGGCGGCAGGGTTTACGAGCAGTACTTC
TRBJ1-6	-	-	TRBV24-1	CATSGRVDNSPLHF	TGTGCCACCAGTGGCAGGGTTGATAATTCACCCCTCCACTTT
TRBJ1-5	-	-	TRBV19	CASTPGTLSNQPQHF	TGTGCCAGTACCCCCGGGACACTTAGCAATCAGCCCCAGCATTTT
TRBJ2-1	TRBD2	-	TRBV27	CASSLGGSINNEQFF	TGTGCCAGCAGTTTAGGCGGGAGTATAAACAATGAGCAGTTCTTC
TRBJ1-5	-	-	TRBV2	CASSETAGVQPQHF	TGTGCCAGCAGTGAGACGGCAGGGGTTCAGCCCCAGCATTTT
TRBJ2-5	-	-	TRBV6-5	CASSYGTTQETQYF	TGTGCCAGCAGTTACGGGACAACCCAAGAGACCCAGTACTTC
TRBJ1-5	-	-	TRBV12-3/TRBV12-4	CASSIQGYQPQHF	TGTGCCAGCAGTATACAGGGTTATCAGCCCCAGCATTTT
TRBJ1-6	-	once	TRBV9	CASSGDRGSSSPLHF	TGTGCCAGCAGCGGGGACCGGGGGTCGTCTTCACCCCTCCACTTT
TRBJ2-7	TRBD1	-	TRBV6-1	CASSEGTGNYEQYF	TGTGCCAGCAGTGAGGGGACAGGGAATTACGAGCAGTACTTC
TRBJ2-5	TRBD2	-	TRBV15	CATGLGTSRGRGETQYF	TGTGCCACCGGGCTCGGGACTAGCCGTGGGAGAGGGGAGACCCAGTACTTC
TRBJ2-5	TRBD2	-	TRBV7-2	CASSLGGSQETQYF	TGTGCCAGCAGCTTGGGGGGGTCCCAAGAGACCCAGTACTTC
TRBJ2-3	TRBD2	-	TRBV3-1/TRBV3-2	CASSQGLAGLTDTQYF	TGTGCCAGCAGCCAGGGACTAGCGGGACTCACAGATACGCAGTATTTT
TRBJ1-1	TRBD1	-	TRBV19	CASSARTGSGNTEAFF	TGTGCCAGTAGTGCCAGGACAGGGAGCGGGAACACTGAAGCTTTCTTT
TRBJ1-2	-	-	TRBV11-2	CASSLDPRGYGYTF	TGTGCCAGCAGCTTAGATCCACGGGGGTATGGCTACACCTTC
TRBJ1-4	TRBD1	once	TRBV2	CASRRPSGQGGEKLFF	TGTGCCAGCAGACGACCCAGCGGGCAGGGGGGTGAAAAACTGTTTTTT
TRBJ1-1	-	-	TRBV7-3	CASSLTGVEGGAFF	TGTGCCAGCAGCTTAACGGGGGTTGAGGGAGGCGCTTTCTTT
TRBJ1-2	-	-	TRBV7-9	CASSLGLNDGYTF	TGTGCCAGCAGCTTAGGGCTGAACGATGGCTACACCTTC
TRBJ1-1	-	-	TRBV4-2	CASSQVSSNTEAFF	TGTGCCAGCAGCCAAGTCTCCAGTAACACTGAAGCTTTCTTT
TRBJ2-4	-	few	TRBV7-2	CASSLVGRGGAKNIQYF	TGTGCCAGCAGCTTAGTGGGCAGAGGGGGAGCCAAAAACATTCAGTACTTC
TRBJ1-6	-	-	TRBV19	CASSQGSSYNSPLHF	TGTGCCAGTAGTCAGGGGAGCTCCTATAATTCACCCCTCCACTTT
TRBJ2-1	TRBD1	-	TRBV5-8	CASSAGQGAYNEQFF	TGTGCCAGCAGCGCGGGACAGGGAGCCTACAATGAGCAGTTCTTC
TRBJ2-5	-	-	TRBV7-2	CASSFGGFETQYF	TGTGCCAGCAGCTTTGGGGGGTTTGAGACCCAGTACTTC
TRBJ2-5	TRBD1	-	TRBV10-3	CAIGRTGDQETQYF	TGTGCCATCGGGAGGACAGGGGACCAAGAGACCCAGTACTTC
TRBJ2-3	TRBD2	medium-sized	TRBV2	CASRELAGGGTDTQYF	TGTGCCAGCCGGGAGCTAGCGGGAGGTGGGACAGATACGCAGTATTTT
TRBJ1-1	TRBD1	-	TRBV4-3	CASSRGQDQTEAFF	TGCGCCAGCAGCCGGGGACAGGACCAGACTGAAGCTTTCTTT
TRBJ1-1	TRBD1	-	TRBV7-2	CASILRDSMNTEAFF	TGTGCCAGCATCCTACGGGACAGTATGAACACTGAAGCTTTCTTT
TRBJ1-5	TRBD1	-	TRBV19	CASSINQGVLSNQPQHF	TGTGCCAGTAGTATTAACCAGGGGGTCTTGAGCAATCAGCCCCAGCATTTT
TRBJ1-3	-	once	TRBV3-1/TRBV3-2	CASSQDLTSGNTIYF	TGTGCCAGCAGCCAAGATTTGACTTCGGGAAACACCATATATTTT
TRBJ2-5	TRBD1	-	TRBV11-3	CASSKVRGLQETQYF	TGTGCCAGCAGCAAAGTCAGGGGGCTTCAAGAGACCCAGTACTTC
TRBJ2-1	TRBD2	-	TRBV10-3	CAISGLAEYNEQFF	TGTGCCATCTCGGGTCTAGCGGAATACAATGAGCAGTTCTTC
TRBJ1-5	-	-	TRBV30	CAWSSQGFGQPQHF	TGTGCCTGGAGCTCACAGGGATTTGGTCAGCCCCAGCATTTT
TRBJ2-7	-	-	TRBV7-8	CASSTGTYYEQYF	TGTGCCAGCAGCACAGGCACCTACTACGAGCAGTACTTC
TRBJ2-1	-	-	TRBV24-1	CATSDSRTYYNEQFF	TGTGCCACCAGTGATTCTAGGACTTATTACAATGAGCAGTTCTTC
TRBJ1-2	-	-	TRBV6-2/TRBV6-3	CASSYSKRSDYGYTF	TGTGCCAGCAGTTACTCGAAGCGGTCAGACTATGGCTACACCTTC
TRBJ2-3	-	-	TRBV12-5	CASGLVPQQGSKSDTQYF	TGTGCTAGTGGTTTGGTACCCCAACAGGGCTCCAAGTCAGATACGCAGTATTTT
TRBJ1-2	TRBD1	-	TRBV9	CASSVVKGTGGADYGYTF	TGTGCCAGCAGCGTAGTAAAAGGGACAGGGGGCGCCGACTATGGCTACACCTTC
TRBJ1-6	TRBD1	-	TRBV7-2	CASSLDPGTGGSPLHF	TGTGCCAGCAGCTTAGACCCCGGGACAGGAGGTTCACCCCTCCACTTT
TRBJ1-2	TRBD1	-	TRBV3-1/TRBV3-2	CASSQDRGRGYTF	TGTGCCAGCAGCCAGGACAGGGGGCGAGGCTACACCTTC
TRBJ1-6	-	-	TRBV30	CAWSLGGGLYNSPLHF	TGTGCCTGGAGTCTGGGCGGGGGCCTCTATAATTCACCCCTCCACTTT
TRBJ2-6	TRBD1	few	TRBV18	CASSPQQGAHGANVLTF	TGTGCCAGCTCACCCCAACAGGGGGCGCATGGGGCCAACGTCCTGACTTTC
TRBJ1-3	-	-	TRBV7-2	CASSLTRTAGNTIYF	TGTGCCAGCAGCTTAACCCGGACAGCTGGAAACACCATATATTTT
TRBJ1-1	-	few	TRBV11-3	CASSRRSGTEAFF	TGTGCCAGCAGCAGGCGGTCCGGGACTGAAGCTTTCTTT
TRBJ1-3	TRBD1	few	TRBV7-9	CASSNLGQGGNTIYF	TGTGCCAGCAGCAACCTCGGACAGGGTGGAAACACCATATATTTT
TRBJ1-1	-	-	TRBV7-2	CASWGGQLNTEAFF	TGTGCCAGCTGGGGGGGGCAGCTGAACACTGAAGCTTTCTTT